This T cell receptor (beta chain) was recovered during a study of shared clonotypes between healthy human individuals. On the study more broadly: Samples came from a couple of female and a few male donors aged 18 to 49. Findings of the study overall: The authors sampled blood alone, and tissue repertoires likely differ.

It was CD45RO-negative cells, positively selected for CCR7, that made up naive CD8 cells, with terminally differentiated effector memory CD45RA+ cells excluded. Germline loops: CDR1 SNHLY, CDR2 FYNNEI. V lost 4 bases, J lost 4 bases, and 14 bases lay in between. This CDR3 has 14 amino acids. Assay execution took place at the deep level. Sorted-subset replicate PCRs used 150 to 200 ng of genomic DNA. This amount corresponded to some 32,000 T cell genomes. Only in-frame clones appear in the TCRdb table, and some are missing; sequencing was by immunoSEQ multiplex PCR. The table lists about 1,800,000 clones, less than 95% of them singletons. Details on this clone: Its cognate antigen is unknown.

This rearrangement joins TRBV2 to TRBJ2-7; D uncertain. Sequenced: naive CD8+ T cells sorted from blood. The sequence was obtained from a man younger than 30 in good health. CDR3 in amino acids: CASSAGIDFYEQYF. CDR3 bases: TGTGCCAGCAGTGCCGGAATAGATTTTTACGAGCAGTACTTC.